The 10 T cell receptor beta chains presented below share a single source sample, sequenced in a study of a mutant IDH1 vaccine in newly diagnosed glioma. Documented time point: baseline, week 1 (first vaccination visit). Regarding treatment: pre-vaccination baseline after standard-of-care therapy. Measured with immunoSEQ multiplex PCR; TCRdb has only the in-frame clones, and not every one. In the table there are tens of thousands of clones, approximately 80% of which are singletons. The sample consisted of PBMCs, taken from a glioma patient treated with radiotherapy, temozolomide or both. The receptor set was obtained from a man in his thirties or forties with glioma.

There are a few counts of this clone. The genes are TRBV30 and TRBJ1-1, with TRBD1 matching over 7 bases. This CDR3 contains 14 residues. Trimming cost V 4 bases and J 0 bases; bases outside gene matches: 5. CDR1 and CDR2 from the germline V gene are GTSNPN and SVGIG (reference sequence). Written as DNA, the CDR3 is TGTGCCTGGACAGATGGGACAGTGAACACTGAAGCTTTCTTT. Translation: CAWTDGTVNTEAFF.

CDR3 sequence: CASSFQTGTYNEQFF. The CDR3 region has the DNA TGTGCCAGCAGTTTTCAGACAGGGACCTACAATGAGCAGTTCTTC. This chain links TRBV6-5 with TRBJ2-1; 7 bases map to TRBD1. CDR3 length: 15 residues. Germline CDR1 and CDR2: MNHEY and SVGAGI. V shed 4 bases, J shed 2 bases, and the junction held 5 bases outside the gene matches.

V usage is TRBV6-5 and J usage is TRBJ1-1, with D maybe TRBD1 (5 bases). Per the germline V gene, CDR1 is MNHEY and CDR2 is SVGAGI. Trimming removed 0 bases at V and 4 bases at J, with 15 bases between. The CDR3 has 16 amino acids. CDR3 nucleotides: TGTGCCAGCAGTTACTCGATGGGCAGGGCGGTCACTGAAGCTTTCTTT. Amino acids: CASSYSMGRAVTEAFF.

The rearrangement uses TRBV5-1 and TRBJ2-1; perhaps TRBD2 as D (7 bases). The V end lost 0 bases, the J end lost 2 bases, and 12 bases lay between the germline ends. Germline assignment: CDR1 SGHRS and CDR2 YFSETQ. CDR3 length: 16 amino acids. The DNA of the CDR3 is TGCGCCAGCAGCTTGGAAGGGGGGGGGCCCTACAATGAGCAGTTCTTC. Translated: CASSLEGGGPYNEQFF.

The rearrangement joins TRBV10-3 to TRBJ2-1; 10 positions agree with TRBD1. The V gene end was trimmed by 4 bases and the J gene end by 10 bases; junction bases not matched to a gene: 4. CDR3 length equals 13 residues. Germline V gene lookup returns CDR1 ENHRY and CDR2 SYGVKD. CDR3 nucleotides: TGTGCCATCAGTGGACAGGGGGCTAGGGAGCAGTTCTTC. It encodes CAISGQGAREQFF.

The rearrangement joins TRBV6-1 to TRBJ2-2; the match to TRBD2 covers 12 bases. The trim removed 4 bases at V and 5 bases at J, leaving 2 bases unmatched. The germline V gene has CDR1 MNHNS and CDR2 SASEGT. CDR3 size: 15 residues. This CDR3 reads CASSALAGGTGELFF. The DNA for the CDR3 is TGTGCCAGCAGTGCCCTAGCGGGAGGGACCGGGGAGCTGTTTTTT.

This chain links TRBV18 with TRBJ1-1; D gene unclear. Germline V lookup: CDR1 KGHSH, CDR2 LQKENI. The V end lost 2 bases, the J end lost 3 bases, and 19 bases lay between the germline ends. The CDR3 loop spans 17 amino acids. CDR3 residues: CASSPNVMGSGDTEAFF. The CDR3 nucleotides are TGTGCCAGCTCACCAAACGTGATGGGGAGTGGGGACACTGAAGCTTTCTTT.

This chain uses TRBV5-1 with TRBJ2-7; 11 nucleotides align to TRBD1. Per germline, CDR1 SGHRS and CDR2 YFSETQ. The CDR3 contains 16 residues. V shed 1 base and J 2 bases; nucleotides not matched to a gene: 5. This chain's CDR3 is CASSLHPGQGAYEQYF. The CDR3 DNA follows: TGCGCCAGCAGCTTGCATCCGGGACAGGGGGCCTACGAGCAGTACTTC.

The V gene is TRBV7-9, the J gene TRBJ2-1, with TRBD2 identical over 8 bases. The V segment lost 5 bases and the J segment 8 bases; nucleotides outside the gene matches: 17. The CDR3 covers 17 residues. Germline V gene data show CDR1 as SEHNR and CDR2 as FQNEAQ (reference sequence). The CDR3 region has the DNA TGTGCCAGCAGCAAAACGAGGGGCGGGGGGATGCAGGATGAGCAGTTCTTC. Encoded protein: CASSKTRGGGMQDEQFF.

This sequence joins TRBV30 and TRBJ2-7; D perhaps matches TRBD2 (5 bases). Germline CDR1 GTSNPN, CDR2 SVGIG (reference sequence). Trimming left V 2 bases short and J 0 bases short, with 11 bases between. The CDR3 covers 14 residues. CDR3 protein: CAWSLRALSYEQYF. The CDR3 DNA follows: TGTGCCTGGAGTTTGAGGGCCCTCTCCTACGAGCAGTACTTC. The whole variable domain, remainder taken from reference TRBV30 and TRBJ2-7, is SQTIHQWPATLVQPVGSPLSLECTVEGTSNPNLYWYRQAAGRGLQLLFYSVGIGQISSEVPQNLSASRPQDRQFILSSKKLLLSDSGFYLCAWSLRALSYEQYFGPGTRLTVT.